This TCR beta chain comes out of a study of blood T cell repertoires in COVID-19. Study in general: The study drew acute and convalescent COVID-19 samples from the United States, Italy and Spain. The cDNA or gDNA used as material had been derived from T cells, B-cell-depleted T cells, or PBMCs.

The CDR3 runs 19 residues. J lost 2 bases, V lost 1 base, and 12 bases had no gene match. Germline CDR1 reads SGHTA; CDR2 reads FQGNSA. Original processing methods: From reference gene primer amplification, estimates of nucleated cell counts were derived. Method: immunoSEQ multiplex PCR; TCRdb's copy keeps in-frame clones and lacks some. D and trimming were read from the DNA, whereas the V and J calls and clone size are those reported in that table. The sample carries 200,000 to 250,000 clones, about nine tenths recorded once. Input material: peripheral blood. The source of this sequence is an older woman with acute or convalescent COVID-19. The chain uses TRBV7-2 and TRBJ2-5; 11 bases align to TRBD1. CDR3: CASSLVRGRGTGGQETQYF. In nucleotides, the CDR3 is TGTGCCAGCAGCTTAGTCCGGGGTCGAGGGACAGGGGGACAAGAGACCCAGTACTTC. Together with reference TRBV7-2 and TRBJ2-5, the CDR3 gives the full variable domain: GAGVSQSPSNKVTEKGKDVELRCDPISGHTALYWYRQSLGQGLEFLIYFQGNSAPDKSGLPSDRFSAERTGGSVSTLTIQRTQQEDSAVYLCASSLVRGRGTGGQETQYFGPGTRLLVL.